A single sample is the source of the 10 T cell receptor beta chains below, sequenced in a study of cytomegalovirus exposure and HLA in healthy donors. PCR amplification relied on 60 Vbeta primers (plus 13 Jbeta primers). Sequencing was performed with immunoSEQ multiplex PCR; in TCRdb, only in-frame clones are kept and a portion is missing. The sample consists of over 130,000 clones, more than 60% of them appearing once. Sequencing was done on a sample of PBMCs. All receptors come from a woman aged 55 to 70 in good health and CMV-seronegative.

A few counts support this clone. The chain uses TRBV7-2 and TRBJ1-2; no definite D call. The CDR3 contains 14 residues. V was trimmed by 6 bases and J by 2 bases, leaving 13 bases between them. Germline loops: CDR1 SGHTA, CDR2 FQGNSA. The CDR3 reads CASRSRDGNYGYTF. In DNA form, the CDR3 reads TGTGCCAGCAGATCCCGGGATGGGAACTATGGCTACACCTTC. Filled out from reference TRBV7-2 and TRBJ1-2, the complete variable domain reads GAGVSQSPSNKVTEKGKDVELRCDPISGHTALYWYRQSLGQGLEFLIYFQGNSAPDKSGLPSDRFSAERTGGSVSTLTIQRTQQEDSAVYLCASRSRDGNYGYTFGSGTRLTVV.

The chain combines TRBV25-1 with TRBJ2-3, with a possible D match to TRBD1 (6 bases). V shed 2 bases and J shed 0 bases, with 12 bases lying between them. CDR3 size: 16 residues. Germline CDR1 is MGHDK and CDR2 is SYGVNS. The CDR3 here is CASSERGSSSTDTQYF. The CDR3 bases are TGTGCCAGCAGTGAAAGGGGGTCGTCGAGCACAGATACGCAGTATTTT.

V usage is TRBV6-5 and J usage is TRBJ1-4, with D possibly being TRBD1 (5 bases). The V end was cut by 4 bases, the J end by 0 bases, with 6 bases between. Germline V gene lookup returns CDR1 MNHEY and CDR2 SVGAGI. The CDR3 is made up of 14 amino acids. CDR3 amino acids: CASSWTPTNEKLFF. For the CDR3, the DNA is TGTGCCAGCAGTTGGACACCAACTAATGAAAAACTGTTTTTT.

The rearrangement uses TRBV11-2 and TRBJ1-3; D perhaps matches TRBD1 (5 bases). The CDR3 length is 15 residues. The V gene lost 3 bases and the J gene lost 4 bases, with 13 bases spanning the gap. Germline V lookup: CDR1 SGHAT, CDR2 FQNNGV. The CDR3 here is CASSFTSGSGNTIYF. The CDR3 region has the DNA TGTGCCAGCAGCTTTACCTCAGGGTCCGGAAACACCATATATTTT. The full variable domain, with the rest looked up from reference TRBV11-2 and TRBJ1-3, is EAGVAQSPRYKIIEKRQSVAFWCNPISGHATLYWYQQILGQGPKLLIQFQNNGVVDDSQLPKDRFSAERLKGVDSTLKIQPAKLEDSAVYLCASSFTSGSGNTIYFGEGSWLTVV.

The V gene is TRBV25-1, the J gene TRBJ1-3; a weak D match, TRBD1 (5 bases). Germline CDR1 MGHDK, CDR2 SYGVNS. Trimming stripped 7 bases from V and 0 bases from J, with 10 bases between. The CDR3 covers 14 residues. Written as DNA, the CDR3 is TGTGCCAGCATAGGGGCCTTCTCTGGAAACACCATATATTTT. This gives the protein CASIGAFSGNTIYF.

This clone was counted only a few times. This chain joins TRBV19 and TRBJ2-7; 9 bases fit TRBD1. CDR3 size: 14 residues. Germline V lookup: CDR1 LNHDA, CDR2 SQIVND (reference sequence). Losses at the gene ends were 5 bases for V and 2 bases for J; bases not matched to a gene: 4. CDR3 DNA: TGTGCCAGTAGTCGGACAGGGGCAGCCTACGAGCAGTACTTC. Residues: CASSRTGAAYEQYF.

For this clone: Other DNA sequences in this sample translate to the same CDR3. The rearrangement joins TRBV29-1 to TRBJ1-4; 7 nucleotides match TRBD1. The CDR3 runs to 14 residues. With V trimmed by 4 bases and J by 6 bases, 8 bases remained unmatched. Germline CDR1 SQVTM, CDR2 ANQGSEA. In DNA form, the CDR3 reads TGCAGCGTTGGTCCTGGGACAGAGTATGAAAAACTGTTTTTT. Encoded protein: CSVGPGTEYEKLFF.

V usage is TRBV6-1 and J usage is TRBJ2-3, with 7 nucleotides matching TRBD2. V dropped 5 bases and J dropped 1; count of bases not matched to a gene: 3. The CDR3 totals 14 residues. Germline-derived CDR1 and CDR2 are MNHNS and SASEGT. The CDR3 sequence: CASSMTSRTDTQYF. CDR3 DNA: TGTGCCAGCAGTATGACTAGCCGCACAGATACGCAGTATTTT.

The J gene is TRBJ1-5, the V gene TRBV7-2, with TRBD1 as a possible D gene (5 bases). The ends were cut back, 1 base at V and 4 bases at J, with 11 bases in the middle. In germline, CDR1 is SGHTA, CDR2 FQGNSA. The CDR3 length is 15 residues. This CDR3 reads CASSLGQIINQPQHF. Written as DNA, the CDR3 is TGTGCCAGCAGCTTAGGACAGATTATAAATCAGCCCCAGCATTTT.

The genes are TRBV5-1 and TRBJ1-1, with a tentative D call TRBD1 (5 bases). The germline V and J ends were trimmed by 5 bases and 2 bases, with 13 bases remaining between them. The length of the CDR3 is 14 residues. Germline lookup yields CDR1 SGHRS and CDR2 YFSETQ. The CDR3 spells CASSVGTPNTEAFF. The DNA of the CDR3 is TGCGCCAGCAGTGTCGGGACTCCCAACACTGAAGCTTTCTTT.